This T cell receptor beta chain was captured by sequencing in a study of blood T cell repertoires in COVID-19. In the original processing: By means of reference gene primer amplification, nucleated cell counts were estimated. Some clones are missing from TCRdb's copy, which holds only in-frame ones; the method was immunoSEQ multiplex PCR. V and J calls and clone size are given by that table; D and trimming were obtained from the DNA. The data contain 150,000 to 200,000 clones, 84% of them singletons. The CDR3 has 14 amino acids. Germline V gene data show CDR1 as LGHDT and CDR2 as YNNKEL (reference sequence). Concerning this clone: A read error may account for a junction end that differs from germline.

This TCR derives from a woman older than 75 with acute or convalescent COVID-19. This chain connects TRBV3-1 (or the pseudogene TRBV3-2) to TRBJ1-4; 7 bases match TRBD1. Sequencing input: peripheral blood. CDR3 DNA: TGTGCCAGCAGTCAAGGGGGCGCCGGCGAAAAACTGTTTTTT. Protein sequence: CASSQGGAGEKLFF.